Below, 11 T cell receptor beta chains from the same sample are listed, as sequenced in a study of CD8+CD57+ T cells in acquired aplastic anemia. Genomic DNA was employed as the template in profiling TCR beta VDJ and CDR3. MiXCR, applied by TCRdb to the reads, yields one record per CDR3 protein. Among about 420,000 distinct CDR3 sequences listed, just under 70% were seen once. Sequenced input: sorted CD4+, CD8+, or CD8+CD57+ T cells (not recorded which) from PBMCs. The receptors were sampled from a human donor in good health, serving as a control.

As for this clonotype: A read error is likely, as this CDR3 ends without the conserved phenylalanine or tryptophan. CDR3 sequence: CASSVKGGGTEAFL. The CDR3 bases are TGCGCCAGCAGCGTCAAAGGTGGGGGCACTGAAGCTTTCTTA. The rearrangement links TRBV10-1 to TRBJ1-1; D possibly corresponds to TRBD1 (5 bases). The V gene's germline CDR1 is WNHNN and CDR2 SYGVQD (reference sequence). V lost 6 bases and J 4 bases, leaving 15 bases between the germline ends. The CDR3 is made up of 14 amino acids.

Within the sample, this clonotype is medium-sized. The chain is built from TRBV7-8 and TRBJ2-3, with D possibly called TRBD1 or TRBD2 (5 bases each). Germline-derived CDR1 and CDR2 are SGHVS and FQNEAQ. This CDR3 is 14 amino acids long. V lost 1 base, J lost 6 bases, and 11 bases lay in between. The CDR3 reads CASSLVGAGDTQYF. The CDR3 bases are TGTGCCAGCAGCTTAGTCGGGGCCGGGGATACGCAGTATTTT.

This clonotype was detected many times. The chain uses TRBV6-1 and TRBJ2-4; the D gene is possibly TRBD1 (6 bases). The V gene's germline CDR1 is MNHNS and CDR2 SASEGT. The CDR3 length is 15 residues. The V and J ends lost 3 bases and 0 bases respectively, with 9 bases between them. CDR3 sequence (DNA): TGTGCCAGCAGTGACACAGGGACAGCCAAAAACATTCAGTACTTC. Translating gives CASSDTGTAKNIQYF.

Of note for this clonotype: Given the absence of the conserved phenylalanine or tryptophan at the CDR3 end, a read error is likely. Because the CDR3's place on the DNA is in doubt, the DNA is left out and the CDR3 is given as listed by TCRdb. The CDR3 protein is CASSLGRGGVGQG. This chain connects TRBV7-3 to TRBJ2-3; the table's D call of TRBD1 was not tested on the DNA. Looked up from germline, CDR1 is SGHTA and CDR2 is FQGTGA. Including both end residues, the CDR3 is 13 amino acids long.

The chain couples TRBV14 to TRBJ2-7, with 8 bases fitting TRBD1. There are 16 residues in the CDR3. The junction had 12 bases not matched to a gene; V was cut back by 5 bases and J by 3 bases. The germline V gene has CDR1 SGHDN and CDR2 FVKESK. Written as DNA, the CDR3 is TGTGCCAGCAGCTCCAGGGGGCATCTTCGTGTCTACGAGCAGTACTTC. Protein: CASSSRGHLRVYEQYF.

This clonotype was counted only a few times. With a much larger clone just one base away, this may be a read error. The rearrangement links TRBV24-1 to TRBJ1-6, with a tentative D call TRBD1 (6 bases). CDR3 length: 16 amino acids. The germline gives CDR1 KGHDR, CDR2 SFDVKD. The germline V and J ends were trimmed by 6 bases and 10 bases, with 21 bases remaining between them. The CDR3 DNA is TGTGCCACCAGTTATGGTGGCGGCAGGGGTAGGTCACCCCTCCACTTT. Encoded protein: CATSYGGGRGRSPLHF.

V and J are TRBV12-3 or TRBV12-4 and TRBJ2-1; 10 bases agree with TRBD2. The CDR3 sequence is 14 residues long. The ends lost 7 bases at V and 7 bases at J; junction bases unmatched: 7. The CDR3 region is CASTKALAGNEQFF. For the CDR3, the DNA is TGTGCCAGCACCAAGGCACTAGCGGGGAATGAGCAGTTCTTC.

Details on this clonotype: The conserved phenylalanine or tryptophan normally closing the CDR3 is absent here, so this likely arose from a read error. Because the CDR3's place on the DNA is in doubt, the DNA is left out and the CDR3 is given as listed by TCRdb. The chain is built from TRBV10-3 and TRBJ2-7; the table's D call, TRBD1, was not checked against the DNA. The CDR3 length equals 12 residues, ends included. Per the germline V gene, CDR1 is ENHRY and CDR2 is SYGVKD. The CDR3 sequence: CAISGQGYEQHL.

The V and J genes are TRBV20-1 and TRBJ1-5, with a weak D call TRBD1 (6 bases). The CDR3 runs 13 residues. Germline CDR1 and CDR2: DFQATT and SNEGSKA (reference sequence). This CDR3 reads CTGRTDDIAPQHF. DNA of the CDR3: TGCACAGGCAGGACAGATGATATTGCTCCCCAGCATTTT.

The genes are TRBV9 and TRBJ1-1, with 8 bases identical to TRBD1. The germline CDR1 and CDR2 sequences are SGDLS and YYNGEE. Germline trimming cut 0 bases from V and 10 bases from J; bases unmatched to any gene: 11. This CDR3 has 15 amino acids. The DNA for the CDR3 is TGTGCCAGCAGCGTAGAGGAGGACAGGGTATTAGGAGCTTTCTTT. This codes for CASSVEEDRVLGAFF.

This clonotype was seen ten or more times. The CDR3 nucleotides are TGTGCCAGCAGATACTCGCGGGGGGGAGAGACCCAGTACTTC. Its protein product is CASRYSRGGETQYF. V gene TRBV5-5 combines with J gene TRBJ2-5; 9 nucleotides agree with TRBD2. The CDR3 has 14 residues. The J segment lost 4 bases and the V segment lost 5 bases, leaving 6 bases of the junction unmatched. Germline V CDR1 and CDR2: SGHKS, YYEKEE (reference sequence).